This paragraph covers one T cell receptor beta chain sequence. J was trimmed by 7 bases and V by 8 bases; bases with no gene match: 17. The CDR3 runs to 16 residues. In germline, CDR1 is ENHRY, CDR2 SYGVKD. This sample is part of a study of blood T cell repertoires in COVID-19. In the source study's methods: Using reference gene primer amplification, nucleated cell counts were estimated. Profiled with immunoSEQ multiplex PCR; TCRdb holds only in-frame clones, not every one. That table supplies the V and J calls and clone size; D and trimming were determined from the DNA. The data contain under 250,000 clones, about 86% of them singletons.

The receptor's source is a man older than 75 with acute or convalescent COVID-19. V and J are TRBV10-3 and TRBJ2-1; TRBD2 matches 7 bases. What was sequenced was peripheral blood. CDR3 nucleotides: TGTGCCATCGGGATGACTGGATCGCGGGGGAGGAATGAGCAGTTCTTC. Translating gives CAIGMTGSRGRNEQFF.